These T cell receptor beta chains were read from a single sample in a study of cytomegalovirus exposure and HLA in healthy donors. Sequenced by immunoSEQ multiplex PCR; TCRdb stores in-frame clones only, minus some. This table has 100,000 to 150,000 clones, about 74% appearing once. The specimen was PBMCs. The receptors come from a woman aged 45-65 years in good health and CMV-seropositive. Both conserved end residues are part of each CDR3. D genes are given only for firm matches. Clone size is given for some rows only: seen once, a few or many times, or a class if the clone is expanded.

D gene: .
J gene: TRBJ1-6
clone size: .
V gene: TRBV4-1
CDR3 DNA: TGCGCCAGCAGCCAAGGGCAGGGGAATTCACCCCTCCACTTT
CDR3 protein: CASSQGQGNSPLHF

D gene: TRBD2
J gene: TRBJ2-3
clone size: .
V gene: TRBV6-1
CDR3 DNA: TGTGCCAGCAGTTTTCAGCGGGGGGGCGGAGATACGCAGTATTTT
CDR3 protein: CASSFQRGGGDTQYF

D gene: TRBD2
J gene: TRBJ2-7
clone size: .
V gene: TRBV28
CDR3 DNA: TGTGCCAGCAGTTTATGGGGCTCCCTAAGGGTAGGCGGGGGGTCCTACGAGCAGTACTTC
CDR3 protein: CASSLWGSLRVGGGSYEQYF

D gene: .
J gene: TRBJ2-5
clone size: few
V gene: TRBV2
CDR3 DNA: TGTGCCAGCCTGACAGATTTTACGGAGACCCAGTACTTC
CDR3 protein: CASLTDFTETQYF

D gene: TRBD1
J gene: TRBJ1-5
clone size: .
V gene: TRBV9
CDR3 DNA: TGTGCCAGCAGCGTAGGCGACAGGGAGGATCAGCCCCAGCATTTT
CDR3 protein: CASSVGDREDQPQHF

D gene: TRBD2
J gene: TRBJ2-7
clone size: .
V gene: TRBV10-3
CDR3 DNA: TGTGCCGCCTCCCCCGGGGGGGGAGCCTACGAGCAGTACTTC
CDR3 protein: CAASPGGGAYEQYF

D gene: TRBD1
J gene: TRBJ2-7
clone size: .
V gene: TRBV6-5
CDR3 DNA: TGTGCCCCTTGGGGGTTGACGGACAGGAGCTACGAGCAGTACTTC
CDR3 protein: CAPWGLTDRSYEQYF

D gene: .
J gene: TRBJ2-7
clone size: .
V gene: TRBV30
CDR3 DNA: TGTGCCTGGAGTATAAGGGGTCACGAGCAGTACTTC
CDR3 protein: CAWSIRGHEQYF

D gene: TRBD1
J gene: TRBJ2-4
clone size: .
V gene: TRBV6-6
CDR3 DNA: TGTGCCAGCAGCGCAATTGGGACAGAGGCTAGTATTCAGTACTTC
CDR3 protein: CASSAIGTEASIQYF

D gene: TRBD1
J gene: TRBJ2-1
clone size: .
V gene: TRBV14
CDR3 DNA: TGTGCCAGCAGCCAAGCCGGAGCAGGGGGCGATGAGCAGTTCTTC
CDR3 protein: CASSQAGAGGDEQFF

D gene: TRBD1
J gene: TRBJ2-1
clone size: .
V gene: TRBV7-6
CDR3 DNA: TGTGCCAGCAGCCCGGGGACCACGCTCAGACAGGGACAGAATGAGCAGTTCTTC
CDR3 protein: CASSPGTTLRQGQNEQFF

D gene: .
J gene: TRBJ1-2
clone size: few
V gene: TRBV7-2
CDR3 DNA: TGTGCCAGCGGAAATCGGTTAGCCTCTAACTATGGCTACACCTTC
CDR3 protein: CASGNRLASNYGYTF

D gene: .
J gene: TRBJ2-3
clone size: few
V gene: TRBV7-2
CDR3 DNA: TGTGCCAGCAGCTTAGCGCTAGGGGCAGCCACAGATACGCAGTATTTT
CDR3 protein: CASSLALGAATDTQYF

D gene: TRBD1
J gene: TRBJ2-7
clone size: .
V gene: TRBV6-5
CDR3 DNA: TGTGCCAGCAGTTACAGGGTGACAGGGGTCCACGAGCAGTACTTC
CDR3 protein: CASSYRVTGVHEQYF

D gene: TRBD1
J gene: TRBJ1-5
clone size: .
V gene: TRBV7-2
CDR3 DNA: TGTGCCAGCAGCTTAGTGTTCGGACAGGGGACCGACAATCAGCCCCAGCATTTT
CDR3 protein: CASSLVFGQGTDNQPQHF

D gene: .
J gene: TRBJ2-5
clone size: .
V gene: TRBV5-1
CDR3 DNA: TGCGCCAGCAGCTTACCAGGGCGAGAGACCCAGTACTTC
CDR3 protein: CASSLPGRETQYF

D gene: .
J gene: TRBJ1-5
clone size: many
V gene: TRBV2
CDR3 DNA: TGTGCCAGCGGGGACATTAATCAGCCCCAGCATTTT
CDR3 protein: CASGDINQPQHF

D gene: .
J gene: TRBJ1-2
clone size: .
V gene: TRBV18
CDR3 DNA: TGTGCCAGCTCACCTTTTGGTGAGGATGGCTACACCTTC
CDR3 protein: CASSPFGEDGYTF

D gene: TRBD2
J gene: TRBJ2-5
clone size: .
V gene: TRBV5-4
CDR3 DNA: TGTGCCAGCAGTCAGAGCGGGGCCTCTCAAGAGACCCAGTACTTC
CDR3 protein: CASSQSGASQETQYF

D gene: TRBD2
J gene: TRBJ2-5
clone size: .
V gene: TRBV29-1
CDR3 DNA: TGCAGCGTTGAGGGGGGAGGGCTGGAGACCCAGTACTTC
CDR3 protein: CSVEGGGLETQYF

D gene: TRBD2
J gene: TRBJ2-3
clone size: .
V gene: TRBV7-2
CDR3 DNA: TGTGCCAGCAGCTTAATGTCGGGGGGGGCGACAGATACGCAGTATTTT
CDR3 protein: CASSLMSGGATDTQYF

D gene: .
J gene: TRBJ2-3
clone size: .
V gene: TRBV29-1
CDR3 DNA: TGCAGCGTTGTACAGCGCACAGATACGCAGTATTTT
CDR3 protein: CSVVQRTDTQYF

D gene: TRBD2
J gene: TRBJ2-7
clone size: .
V gene: TRBV6-5
CDR3 DNA: TGTGCCAGCAGTTACGTTAGCGGGGGGTGGGAGCAGTACTTC
CDR3 protein: CASSYVSGGWEQYF

D gene: TRBD2
J gene: TRBJ2-5
clone size: few
V gene: TRBV5-4
CDR3 DNA: TGTGCCAGCAGCTTGAAACTAGCGGGAGAAGAGACCCAGTACTTC
CDR3 protein: CASSLKLAGEETQYF

D gene: .
J gene: TRBJ1-3
clone size: .
V gene: TRBV7-2
CDR3 DNA: TGTGCCAGCAGCTTACCCCCCGTTCAGATCTCTGGAAACACCATATATTTT
CDR3 protein: CASSLPPVQISGNTIYF

D gene: TRBD2
J gene: TRBJ2-2
clone size: .
V gene: TRBV9
CDR3 DNA: TGTGCCAGCAGCTTGATCAAGACTAGCGGGGGAAACACCGGGGAGCTGTTTTTT
CDR3 protein: CASSLIKTSGGNTGELFF

D gene: TRBD1
J gene: TRBJ1-4
clone size: .
V gene: TRBV6-5
CDR3 DNA: TGTGCCAGCATGTTGACAGGGGGCGAAAAACTGTTTTTT
CDR3 protein: CASMLTGGEKLFF

D gene: .
J gene: TRBJ1-5
clone size: .
V gene: TRBV5-5
CDR3 DNA: TGTGCCAGCAGTGAATCAGGGGATCCAAATCAGCCCCAGCATTTT
CDR3 protein: CASSESGDPNQPQHF

D gene: .
J gene: TRBJ1-2
clone size: .
V gene: TRBV5-1
CDR3 DNA: TGCGCCAGCAGCTTAGAGGGCGTCTATGGCTACACCTTC
CDR3 protein: CASSLEGVYGYTF

D gene: .
J gene: TRBJ2-5
clone size: .
V gene: TRBV9
CDR3 DNA: TGTGCCAGCAGCCCCCACGGTGGGAGCGGAGAAGAGACCCAGTACTTC
CDR3 protein: CASSPHGGSGEETQYF

D gene: .
J gene: TRBJ2-3
clone size: .
V gene: TRBV11-3
CDR3 DNA: TGTGCCAGCAGCTTTTCTAGCACAGATACGCAGTATTTT
CDR3 protein: CASSFSSTDTQYF

D gene: .
J gene: TRBJ1-2
clone size: .
V gene: TRBV5-6
CDR3 DNA: TGTGCCAGCATATGGGGGGGGCCTAACAACTATGGCTACACCTTC
CDR3 protein: CASIWGGPNNYGYTF

D gene: TRBD1
J gene: TRBJ1-3
clone size: .
V gene: TRBV5-1
CDR3 DNA: TGCGCCAGCAGCTCAGGGACAGCCGGGACCATATATTTT
CDR3 protein: CASSSGTAGTIYF

D gene: .
J gene: TRBJ1-2
clone size: .
V gene: TRBV6-1
CDR3 DNA: TGTGCCAGCAGTTTGACAAACTATGGCTACACCTTC
CDR3 protein: CASSLTNYGYTF

D gene: .
J gene: TRBJ2-7
clone size: few
V gene: TRBV11-2
CDR3 DNA: TGTGCCAGCAGCTTAGCAAACAGGGACTACGAGCAGTACTTC
CDR3 protein: CASSLANRDYEQYF

D gene: TRBD1
J gene: TRBJ1-2
clone size: .
V gene: TRBV4-1
CDR3 DNA: TGCGCCAGCAGCCGCACAACAGGGGAAAGCTACACCTTC
CDR3 protein: CASSRTTGESYTF

D gene: .
J gene: TRBJ2-1
clone size: .
V gene: TRBV4-2
CDR3 DNA: TGTGCCAGCAGCCTCCAAGGGCGGGATGAGCAGTTCTTC
CDR3 protein: CASSLQGRDEQFF

D gene: .
J gene: TRBJ1-4
clone size: .
V gene: TRBV19
CDR3 DNA: TGTGCCAGCTCTGCGGGTTGGATGAATGAAAAACTGTTTTTT
CDR3 protein: CASSAGWMNEKLFF

D gene: .
J gene: TRBJ2-6
clone size: few
V gene: TRBV4-1
CDR3 DNA: TGCGCCAGCAGCCAAGACTTAGACTACCGAGTCTGGGCCAACGTCCTGACTTTC
CDR3 protein: CASSQDLDYRVWANVLTF

D gene: .
J gene: TRBJ2-7
clone size: .
V gene: TRBV28
CDR3 DNA: TGTGCCAGCAGTTCACCAGGGCCCTCCTACGAGCAGTACTTC
CDR3 protein: CASSSPGPSYEQYF

D gene: TRBD1
J gene: TRBJ1-2
clone size: few
V gene: TRBV13
CDR3 DNA: TGTGCCAGCAGCTTAGGGGGACAGGGCGCCTATGGCTACACCTTC
CDR3 protein: CASSLGGQGAYGYTF

D gene: .
J gene: TRBJ1-4
clone size: .
V gene: TRBV5-1
CDR3 DNA: TGCGCCAGCAGCTTGGGGGCCAATGGGGCCGCTAATGAAAAACTGTTTTTT
CDR3 protein: CASSLGANGAANEKLFF

D gene: TRBD2
J gene: TRBJ2-7
clone size: .
V gene: TRBV9
CDR3 DNA: TGTGCCAGCAGCGTAGAGGCTAGCGGGCCGGCCTACGAGCAGTACTTC
CDR3 protein: CASSVEASGPAYEQYF

D gene: TRBD1
J gene: TRBJ2-7
clone size: .
V gene: TRBV5-6
CDR3 DNA: TGTGCCAGCAGCTTGGATGACAGGGGGCACCACGAGCAGTACTTC
CDR3 protein: CASSLDDRGHHEQYF

D gene: .
J gene: TRBJ1-6
clone size: .
V gene: TRBV5-1
CDR3 DNA: TGCGCCAGCAACGCCGGGACAACCTATTCACCCCTCCACTTT
CDR3 protein: CASNAGTTYSPLHF

D gene: TRBD2
J gene: TRBJ2-5
clone size: .
V gene: TRBV10-3
CDR3 DNA: TGTGCCATCAGTTTGGGGGCTAGCGGGGGAAAAGAGACCCAGTACTTC
CDR3 protein: CAISLGASGGKETQYF

D gene: .
J gene: TRBJ2-2
clone size: .
V gene: TRBV30
CDR3 DNA: TGTGCCTGTGGAGGGGCCGGGGAGCTGTTTTTT
CDR3 protein: CACGGAGELFF

D gene: .
J gene: TRBJ1-1
clone size: .
V gene: TRBV11-2
CDR3 DNA: TGTGCCAGCAGCTATTACCCTCCACAAGACACTGAAGCTTTCTTT
CDR3 protein: CASSYYPPQDTEAFF

D gene: TRBD2
J gene: TRBJ2-5
clone size: .
V gene: TRBV5-4
CDR3 DNA: TGTGCCAGCAGCTTCAAGACTAGCGGGGAGACCCAGTACTTC
CDR3 protein: CASSFKTSGETQYF

D gene: TRBD2
J gene: TRBJ2-5
clone size: .
V gene: TRBV11-2
CDR3 DNA: TGTGCCAGCAGCTTCACTAGCGGGGGAGAAGAGACCCAGTACTTC
CDR3 protein: CASSFTSGGEETQYF

D gene: .
J gene: TRBJ2-1
clone size: .
V gene: TRBV10-2
CDR3 DNA: TGCGCCAGCAGTGAGTCGGGGGGAAGGGGCACCGCCAATGAGCAGTTCTTC
CDR3 protein: CASSESGGRGTANEQFF

D gene: .
J gene: TRBJ2-1
clone size: .
V gene: TRBV11-3
CDR3 DNA: TGTGCCAGCAGCTTAGAATATTTGGGGAGCTCCTACAATGAGCAGTTCTTC
CDR3 protein: CASSLEYLGSSYNEQFF

D gene: .
J gene: TRBJ2-2
clone size: .
V gene: TRBV5-1
CDR3 DNA: TGCGCCAGCAGCTTGGATCCAGCGGGGAACACCGGGGAGCTGTTTTTT
CDR3 protein: CASSLDPAGNTGELFF

D gene: TRBD2
J gene: TRBJ2-3
clone size: .
V gene: TRBV19
CDR3 DNA: TGTGCCAGTAGGACGGGACTAGCGGGGGGGCGGGATACGCAGTATTTT
CDR3 protein: CASRTGLAGGRDTQYF

D gene: .
J gene: TRBJ2-5
clone size: .
V gene: TRBV6-1
CDR3 DNA: TGTGCCAGCAGTGAAGTGCGAGAGACCCAGTACTTC
CDR3 protein: CASSEVRETQYF

D gene: TRBD1
J gene: TRBJ1-2
clone size: .
V gene: TRBV29-1
CDR3 DNA: TGCAGCGCTGGCCCACAGGGGAGAGGAGGCTACACCTTC
CDR3 protein: CSAGPQGRGGYTF

D gene: TRBD2
J gene: TRBJ2-1
clone size: .
V gene: TRBV6-6
CDR3 DNA: TGTGCCAGCAGTTCTCGGGGCGGGGGTTACAATGAGCAGTTCTTC
CDR3 protein: CASSSRGGGYNEQFF